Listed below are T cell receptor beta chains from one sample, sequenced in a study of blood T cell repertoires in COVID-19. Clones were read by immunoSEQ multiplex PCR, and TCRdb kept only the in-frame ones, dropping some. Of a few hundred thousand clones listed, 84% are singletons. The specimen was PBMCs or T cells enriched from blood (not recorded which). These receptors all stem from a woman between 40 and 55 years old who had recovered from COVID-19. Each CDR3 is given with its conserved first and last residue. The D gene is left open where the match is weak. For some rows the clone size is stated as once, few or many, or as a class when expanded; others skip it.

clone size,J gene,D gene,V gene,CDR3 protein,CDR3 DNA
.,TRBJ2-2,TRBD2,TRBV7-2,CASRIRLAGVAGELFF,TGTGCCAGCAGGATCCGACTAGCGGGAGTGGCCGGGGAGCTGTTTTTT
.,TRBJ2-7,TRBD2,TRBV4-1,CASSQDLRTSEGYEQYF,TGCGCCAGCAGCCAAGATTTAAGGACTAGCGAGGGCTACGAGCAGTACTTC
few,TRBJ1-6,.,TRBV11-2,CASSFGDNSPLHF,TGTGCCAGCAGCTTCGGAGATAATTCACCCCTCCACTTT
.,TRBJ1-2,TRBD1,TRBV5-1,CASSGQGNYGYTF,TGCGCCAGCAGCGGACAGGGGAACTATGGCTACACCTTC
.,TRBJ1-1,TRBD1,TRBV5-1,CASRRQGERFEAFF,TGCGCCAGCAGGAGACAGGGGGAGAGGTTTGAAGCTTTCTTT
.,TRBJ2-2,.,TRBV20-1,CSASVSSNTGELFF,TGCAGTGCTAGTGTTAGTTCGAACACCGGGGAGCTGTTTTTT
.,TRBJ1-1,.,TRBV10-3,CAISVGGNTEAFF,TGTGCCATCAGTGTCGGAGGAAACACTGAAGCTTTCTTT
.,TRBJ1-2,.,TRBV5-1,CASSPQQGQGIYYTF,TGCGCCAGCAGCCCCCAACAAGGTCAGGGTATATATTACACCTTC
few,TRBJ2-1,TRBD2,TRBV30,CAWMRTSGAYNEQFF,TGTGCCTGGATGAGGACTAGCGGGGCATACAATGAGCAGTTCTTC
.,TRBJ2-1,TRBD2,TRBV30,CALYRAGGAYNEQFF,TGTGCCCTCTACCGGGCGGGAGGGGCCTACAATGAGCAGTTCTTC
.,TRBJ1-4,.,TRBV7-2,CASARSQAEKLFF,TGTGCCAGCGCTCGGTCCCAGGCCGAAAAACTGTTTTTT
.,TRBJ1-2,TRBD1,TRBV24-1,CATSDPYRGSYGYTF,TGTGCCACCAGTGATCCGTACAGGGGGAGTTATGGCTACACCTTC
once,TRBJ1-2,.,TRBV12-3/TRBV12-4,CASSPDRYGYTF,TGTGCCAGCAGTCCCGACAGATATGGCTACACCTTC
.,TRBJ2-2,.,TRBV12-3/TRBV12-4,CATVGPNTGELFF,TGTGCCACCGTGGGGCCGAACACCGGGGAGCTGTTTTTT
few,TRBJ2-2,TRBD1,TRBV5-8,CASSARGRYTGELFF,TGTGCCAGCAGCGCCAGGGGGCGGTACACCGGGGAGCTGTTTTTT
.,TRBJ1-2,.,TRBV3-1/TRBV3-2,CASSSPLVYGYTF,TGTGCCAGCAGCTCCCCCCTAGTCTATGGCTACACCTTC
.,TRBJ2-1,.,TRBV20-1,CSARAVNEQFF,TGCAGTGCTAGAGCGGTCAATGAGCAGTTCTTC